Given below is one T cell receptor beta chain in context. The antigen is unknown. The sample belongs to a study of neurological immune-mediated disorders. The study, taken as a whole, reports: HTLV-1-associated myelopathy had the most TCR clonal expansion, and multiple sclerosis had the least, less than healthy controls.

The authors produced cDNA by 5'RACE using 10-nucleotide random UMIs. MiXCR, applied by TCRdb to the 5' RACE reads, yields one record per CDR3 protein. The repertoire holds around 79,000 distinct CDR3 sequences, with 14% as singletons. CDR3 size: 14 residues. The V end lost 6 bases, the J end lost 6 bases, and 20 bases lay between the germline ends. Germline V CDR1 and CDR2: SQVTM, ANQGSEA. Healthy control samples came from blood bank volunteers in Maryland, USA. Where libraries were unsorted, they were derived from 2 million PBMCs stored at -80 degrees C. The chain employs TRBV29-1 and TRBJ1-1, with D perhaps TRBD1 (5 bases). This TCR was recovered from a woman aged 50 to 60 in good health. Sequenced sample: PBMCs. For the CDR3, the DNA is TGCAGCGTCTCGTGGGTGGGGGTGGACCCTGAAGCTTTCTTT. As protein: CSVSWVGVDPEAFF.